This T cell receptor beta chain appears in the sequencing data of a study of blood T cell repertoires in COVID-19. Across the study: PBMCs, B-cell-depleted T cells, or T cells provided the cDNA or gDNA that made up the material.

Per the original methods: Reference gene primer amplification gave nucleated cell count estimates. Sequencing was performed with immunoSEQ multiplex PCR; in TCRdb, only in-frame clones are kept and a portion is missing. From that table come the V and J calls and clone size; the DNA was used to work out D and trimming. The sample holds over 250,000 clones, 70% to 75% seen once. The CDR3 consists of 19 residues. Germline CDR1 reads MGHRA; CDR2 reads YSYEKL. Trimming took off 4 bases at V and 0 bases at J, with 22 bases between the two ends. V is TRBV4-1 and J is TRBJ2-4, with D possibly TRBD2 on 6 matching bases. Sequencing was performed on peripheral blood. This receptor was obtained from a woman at least 80 years old with acute or convalescent COVID-19. The CDR3 loop is CASSPTRAGLPLAKNIQYF. DNA for the CDR3: TGCGCCAGCAGCCCTACACGGGCAGGACTACCTCTAGCCAAAAACATTCAGTACTTC.